The text below deals with one TCR beta chain. TCRdb independently ran MiXCR on the 5' RACE reads; one entry per CDR3 protein. Of a few hundred thousand distinct CDR3 sequences in the sample, over 10% were seen once. The V and J ends lost 2 bases and 6 bases respectively, with 11 bases between them. The CDR3 covers 14 residues. Germline values: CDR1 MNHEY, CDR2 SVGEGT. The sample comes from a study of T cells after yellow fever vaccination. The chain employs TRBV6-2 or TRBV6-3 and TRBJ2-1, with D unresolved. This specimen consisted of CD4+ T cells sorted from PBMCs, obtained 45 days after the yellow fever booster vaccination. The receptor was derived from a man between 25 and 39 years old who received the YFV17D yellow fever vaccine. CDR3 loop: CASSYKVAGNEQFF. The CDR3 bases are TGTGCCAGCAGTTACAAGGTAGCCGGCAATGAGCAGTTCTTC.